The 6 T cell receptor beta chains in this list originate from one sample, sequenced in a study of T cell responses to AZD1222 COVID-19 vaccine. The assay was immunoSEQ multiplex PCR, and TCRdb's table has in-frame clones only and misses some. The sample lists 140,000 or so clones, roughly 92% seen once, with around 1.7% in the top ten. This specimen consisted of peripheral blood, obtained on day 0 of AZD1222 vaccination. These TCRs come from an adult in good health.

The chain has TRBV7-2 and TRBJ1-2; D is perhaps TRBD1 (5 bases). Trimming took off 5 bases at V and 4 bases at J, with 17 bases between the two ends. Germline V gene sequence: CDR1 SGHTA, CDR2 FQGNSA. The CDR3 spans 15 residues. CDR3: CASSPPTDRFYGYTF. DNA of the CDR3: TGTGCCAGCAGCCCCCCGACAGACCGATTCTATGGCTACACCTTC.

The genes are TRBV28 and TRBJ1-4; D is possibly TRBD1 (6 bases). V dropped 6 bases and J dropped 4 bases, with 15 bases sitting between them. Germline V lookup: CDR1 MDHEN, CDR2 SYDVKM. The CDR3 consists of 15 residues. The chain's CDR3 is CASSRTGQLNEKLFF. CDR3 coding DNA: TGTGCCAGCAGCCGGACCGGACAGCTTAATGAAAAACTGTTTTTT.

CDR3 bases: TGTGCCACCGGACCGACAGCCAACTATGGCTACACCTTC. The encoded protein is CATGPTANYGYTF. The chain recombines TRBV12-3 or TRBV12-4 with TRBJ1-2, with D perhaps matching TRBD1 (5 bases). V was trimmed by 10 bases and J by 2 bases, leaving 14 bases between them. The CDR3 is 13 residues long.

This chain joins TRBV18 and TRBJ2-7; D is perhaps TRBD1 or TRBD2 (5 bases each). The CDR3 length is 15 residues. V gave up 2 bases and J gave up 2 bases, with 13 bases separating them. The germline CDR1 and CDR2 sequences are KGHSH and LQKENI. The CDR3 spells CASSPFGTLTYEQYF. The CDR3 DNA reads as TGTGCCAGCTCACCATTTGGGACCCTTACCTACGAGCAGTACTTC.

This chain joins TRBV9 and TRBJ2-5; 7 bases are shared with TRBD1. Germline CDR1 is SGDLS and CDR2 is YYNGEE. This CDR3 spans 16 amino acids. Trimming took 0 bases from V and 2 from J; bases not matched to a gene: 7. The CDR3 nucleotides are TGTGCCAGCAGCGTAGCGGGCAGGGGGTGGCAAGAGACCCAGTACTTC. This translates into CASSVAGRGWQETQYF.

This sequence joins TRBV6-5 and TRBJ2-7; TRBD2 matches at 7 bases. The ends lost 0 bases at V and 1 base at J; junction bases unmatched: 3. This CDR3 is built from 15 residues. Germline CDR1 reads MNHEY; CDR2 reads SVGAGI. The CDR3: CASSYSGGGSYEQYF. The CDR3 nucleotides are TGTGCCAGCAGTTACTCAGGCGGGGGTTCCTACGAGCAGTACTTC.